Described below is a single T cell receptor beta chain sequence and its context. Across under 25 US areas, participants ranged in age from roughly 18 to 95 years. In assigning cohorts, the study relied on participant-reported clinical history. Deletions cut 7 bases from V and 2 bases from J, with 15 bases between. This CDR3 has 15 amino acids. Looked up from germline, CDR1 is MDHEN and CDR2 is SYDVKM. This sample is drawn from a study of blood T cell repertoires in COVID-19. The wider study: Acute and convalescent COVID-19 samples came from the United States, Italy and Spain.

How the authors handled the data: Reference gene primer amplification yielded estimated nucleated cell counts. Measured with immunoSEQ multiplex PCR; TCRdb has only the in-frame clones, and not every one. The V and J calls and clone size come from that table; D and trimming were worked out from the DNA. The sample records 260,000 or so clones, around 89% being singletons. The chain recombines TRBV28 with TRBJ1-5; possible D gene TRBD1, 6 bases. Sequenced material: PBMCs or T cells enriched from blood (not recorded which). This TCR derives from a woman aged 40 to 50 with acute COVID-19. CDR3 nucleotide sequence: TGTGCCAGCAAGACAGGTTCAGCGGGCAATCAGCCCCAGCATTTT. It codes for CASKTGSAGNQPQHF.